Listed here are 16 T cell receptor beta chains from one sample, sequenced in a study of T-cell reconstitution after alpha-beta-depleted transplantation in children. It was with unique molecular identifiers that the TCRbeta library was prepared. TCRdb redid the calling of the PCR reads with MiXCR, one entry per CDR3 protein. The data contain about 300,000 distinct CDR3 sequences, over 9.5% of them seen just once; the ten biggest clones take up around 7.6%. The input for sequencing was PBMCs, taken before TCRalphabeta/CD19-depleted stem cell transplant. The receptor set was obtained from a boy under two years old with acute myeloid leukemia, due to receive a stem cell transplant.

The table lists this clonotype with many counts. This chain uses TRBV19 with TRBJ1-5; D uncertain. Germline CDR1 and CDR2: LNHDA and SQIVND (reference sequence). The CDR3 sequence is 13 residues long. V gave up 11 bases and J gave up 0 bases, with 11 bases separating them. CDR3 sequence reads: CAAGRYSNQPQHF. In DNA form, the CDR3 reads TGTGCCGCAGGACGATATAGCAATCAGCCCCAGCATTTT.

The V call is TRBV28, the J call TRBJ2-7; no clear D. Germline V lookup: CDR1 MDHEN, CDR2 SYDVKM. The V gene lost 5 bases and the J gene lost 0 bases, with 14 bases spanning the gap. The CDR3 sequence is 15 residues long. CDR3 sequence reads: CASSPHGPSSYEQYF. The DNA for the CDR3 is TGTGCCAGCAGTCCGCATGGTCCTAGCTCCTACGAGCAGTACTTC.

The V call is TRBV20-1, the J call TRBJ2-5; D unresolved. CDR1 DFQATT and CDR2 SNEGSKA come from the germline V gene (reference sequence). V was trimmed by 0 bases and J by 8 bases, leaving 10 bases between them. The CDR3 extends over 12 amino acids. The CDR3 region is CSARDIDVTQYF. CDR3 nucleotide sequence: TGCAGTGCTAGAGATATTGATGTTACCCAGTACTTC.

The chain combines TRBV20-1 with TRBJ2-3; D gene uncertain. Germline lookup yields CDR1 DFQATT and CDR2 SNEGSKA (reference sequence). Deletions cut 4 bases from V and 3 bases from J, with 8 bases between. CDR3 length: 12 amino acids. CDR3 in DNA: TGCAGTGCTATATGGGGAACAGATACGCAGTATTTT. It codes for CSAIWGTDTQYF.

At least ten counts were recorded for this clonotype. This rearrangement joins TRBV24-1 to TRBJ2-2; D unclear. V lost 4 bases to trimming and J lost 6 bases, with 14 bases between them. The CDR3 sequence is 15 residues long. CDR1 KGHDR and CDR2 SFDVKD come from the germline V gene. The CDR3 sequence is CATSDPIRKPGELFF. For the CDR3, the DNA is TGTGCCACCAGTGACCCCATTAGAAAACCCGGGGAGCTGTTTTTT.

Many counts were recorded for this clonotype. The chain carries TRBV7-6 and TRBJ2-5; the D gene is possibly TRBD1 (5 bases). The CDR3 is 15 residues long. Germline V lookup: CDR1 SGHVS, CDR2 FNYEAQ. Trimming removed 0 bases from V and 2 bases from J, with 10 bases in between. The DNA of the CDR3 is TGTGCCAGCAGCTTAGCTGGCCAGGGTCAAGAGACCCAGTACTTC. Its protein is CASSLAGQGQETQYF.

The V call is TRBV12-3 or TRBV12-4, the J call TRBJ1-2, with D maybe TRBD1 (5 bases). Trimming pared 2 bases from V and 7 bases from J, leaving 17 bases between. This CDR3 has 15 amino acids. Written as DNA, the CDR3 is TGTGCCAGCAGTTTAACCCGCCAGGGTCCTCGTGGCTACACCTTC. This gives the protein CASSLTRQGPRGYTF.

This clonotype was seen repeatedly, ten times or more. This chain joins TRBV28 and TRBJ1-6; D possibly corresponds to TRBD1 (5 bases). Germline values: CDR1 MDHEN, CDR2 SYDVKM. The ends were cut back, 2 bases at V and 4 bases at J, with 12 bases in the middle. The CDR3 runs 16 residues. The CDR3 nucleotides read TGTGCCAGCAGTTTAGTAGTCGGGGCATATAATTCACCCCTCCACTTT. Amino acids: CASSLVVGAYNSPLHF.

This clonotype occurred many times. The CDR3 here is CSAREGQGAANTEAFF. The CDR3 DNA reads TGCAGTGCTAGAGAGGGACAGGGGGCGGCGAACACTGAAGCTTTCTTT. The genes are TRBV20-1 and TRBJ1-1; 12 bases align to TRBD1. Germline V lookup: CDR1 DFQATT, CDR2 SNEGSKA (reference sequence). The trim removed 0 bases at V and 1 base at J, leaving 3 bases unmatched. The CDR3 loop spans 16 amino acids.

There are a few counts of this clonotype. The gene calls are TRBV28 and TRBJ1-5, with a weak D call TRBD1 (5 bases). The germline V gene has CDR1 MDHEN and CDR2 SYDVKM. This CDR3 contains 17 residues. The V end lost 3 bases, the J end lost 2 bases, and 17 bases lay between the germline ends. CDR3 coding DNA: TGTGCCAGCAGTTTCTTCTCGGGGGGATTAGGCAATCAGCCCCAGCATTTT. It yields the protein CASSFFSGGLGNQPQHF.

This clonotype appeared many times. The rearrangement joins TRBV6-1 to TRBJ2-7, with 8 bases aligning to TRBD1. This CDR3 contains 14 residues. The J segment lost 5 bases and the V segment lost 6 bases, leaving 9 bases of the junction unmatched. Germline lookup yields CDR1 MNHNS and CDR2 SASEGT. CDR3 sequence reads: CASSSQGALDEQYF. CDR3 DNA sequence: TGTGCCAGCAGCTCCCAGGGGGCTCTCGACGAGCAGTACTTC.

This chain links TRBV27 with TRBJ2-7; D not resolved. Germline V gene lookup returns CDR1 MNHEY and CDR2 SMNVEV (reference sequence). With 0 bases removed from V and 0 bases from J, the gap between germline ends came to 6 bases. CDR3 length: 14 residues. CDR3 region: CASSLSCSSYEQYF. The CDR3 bases are TGTGCCAGCAGTTTATCCTGCAGCTCCTACGAGCAGTACTTC.

The gene calls are TRBV6-5 and TRBJ2-5; 12 bases fit TRBD2. J was trimmed by 5 bases and V by 2 bases; bases with no gene match: 9. The germline V gene encodes CDR1 MNHEY and CDR2 SVGAGI. The CDR3 consists of 17 residues. CDR3 protein: CASSYAGTSGLGETQYF. In nucleotides, the CDR3 is TGTGCCAGCAGTTACGCGGGGACTAGCGGGTTGGGGGAGACCCAGTACTTC.

The table lists this clonotype with a few counts. The gene calls are TRBV5-1 and TRBJ2-5; D may be TRBD1 (5 bases). Germline V CDR1 and CDR2: SGHRS, YFSETQ. V lost 6 bases and J 2 bases, leaving 11 bases between the germline ends. The CDR3 length is 13 residues. CDR3 sequence (DNA): TGCGCCAGCACCTGGGGCTTTCAAGAGACCCAGTACTTC. Its translation is CASTWGFQETQYF.

This clonotype was picked up many times. The J gene is TRBJ2-2, the V gene TRBV12-3 or TRBV12-4, with 8 nucleotides matching TRBD2. Germline trimming cut 5 bases from V and 0 bases from J; bases unmatched to any gene: 5. The CDR3 consists of 16 residues. The CDR3 coding sequence is TGTGCCAGCAGTAGGACTAGCTTGGCGAACACCGGGGAGCTGTTTTTT. This translates into CASSRTSLANTGELFF.

There are many counts of this clonotype. The V gene is TRBV29-1, the J gene TRBJ1-1, with TRBD1 identical over 8 bases. Germline V gene data show CDR1 as SQVTM and CDR2 as ANQGSEA. J was trimmed by 5 bases and V by 4 bases; bases with no gene match: 9. The CDR3 has 14 amino acids. CDR3 region: CSVGGPGGGTEAFF. CDR3 DNA sequence: TGCAGCGTTGGGGGGCCAGGGGGCGGGACTGAAGCTTTCTTT. Using reference TRBV29-1 and TRBJ1-1 for the parts outside the CDR3, the full variable domain is SAVISQKPSRDICQRGTSLTIQCQVDSQVTMMFWYRQQPGQSLTLIATANQGSEATYESGFVIDKFPISRPNLTFSTLTVSNMSPEDSSIYLCSVGGPGGGTEAFFGQGTRLTVV.